This T cell receptor (beta chain) was sequenced in a study of blood T cell repertoires in COVID-19. Study-wide context: From the United States, Italy and Spain came samples of acute and convalescent COVID-19.

Sequenced by immunoSEQ multiplex PCR; TCRdb stores in-frame clones only, minus some. The table records 200,000 or so clones, 70% to 90% of them present only once. The CDR3 totals 16 residues. CDR1 MGHRA and CDR2 YSYEKL come from the germline V gene. V lost 1 base and J lost 2; bases outside the gene matches: 8. This rearrangement joins TRBV4-1 to TRBJ2-7; 7 bases are shared with TRBD1. This sequence was found in a man aged 80 or over with acute or convalescent COVID-19. Specimen: peripheral blood. DNA for the CDR3: TGCGCCAGCAGCCAAGCAAGCGGACAGGCAACCTACGAGCAGTACTTC. Amino acid sequence: CASSQASGQATYEQYF.